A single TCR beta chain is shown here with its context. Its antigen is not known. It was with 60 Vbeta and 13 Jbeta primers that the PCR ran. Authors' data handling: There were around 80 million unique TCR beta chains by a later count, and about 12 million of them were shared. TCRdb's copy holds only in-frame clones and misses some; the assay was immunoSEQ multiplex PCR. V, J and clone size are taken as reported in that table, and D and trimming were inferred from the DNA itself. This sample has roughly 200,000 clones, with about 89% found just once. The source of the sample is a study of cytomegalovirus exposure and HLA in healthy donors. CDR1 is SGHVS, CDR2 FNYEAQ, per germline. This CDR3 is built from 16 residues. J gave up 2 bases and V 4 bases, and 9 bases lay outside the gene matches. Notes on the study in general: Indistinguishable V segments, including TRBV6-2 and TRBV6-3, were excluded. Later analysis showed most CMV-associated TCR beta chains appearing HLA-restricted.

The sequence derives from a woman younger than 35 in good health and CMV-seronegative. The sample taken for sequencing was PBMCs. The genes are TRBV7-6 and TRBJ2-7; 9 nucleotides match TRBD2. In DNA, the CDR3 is TGTGCCAGCAGCTCATATAGCGGGAGTGGGCCCTACGAGCAGTACTTC. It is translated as CASSSYSGSGPYEQYF.